The 29 T cell receptor beta chains given below trace back to one sample, sequenced in a study of T-cell reconstitution after alpha-beta-depleted transplantation in children (dated by TCRdb to about 2016). Library prep was done by PCR. Sequenced using an Illumina HiSeq 2500. TCR library preparation used molecular barcoding, with unique molecular identifiers applied to normalize quantification of the TCRbeta repertoire. TCRdb itself trimmed the public reads at Q25 with fastp, ran MiXCR and retained productive beta chains. Rows merge per CDR3 protein into single entries with the most common DNA and genes. The table for this sample lists roughly 790,000 distinct CDR3 sequences; roughly 15% of them were counted only once. Of the sample, around 5% is held by the ten largest clones. The treatment or condition label of this sample denotes: allogeneic hematopoietic cell transplantation with graft depleted of TCRalphabeta T cells and CD19 B cells.

The sequencing used PBMCs, mostly from graft donor cells, collected 360 days after TCRalphabeta/CD19-depleted stem cell transplant. The receptors originated from a male patient younger than 18 who had a stem cell transplant for acute lymphoblastic leukemia, so the T cells may come from the graft donor.

This chain uses TRBV12-3 or TRBV12-4 with TRBJ1-2; D is undetermined. V was pared by 5 bases and J by 2 bases, with 6 bases between. The CDR3 extends over 12 amino acids. The CDR3 bases are TGTGCCAGCAGTCGGGTCAACTATGGCTACACCTTC. This gives the protein CASSRVNYGYTF.

J is TRBJ1-2 and V is TRBV2; no clear D. Trimming shortened V by 2 bases and J by 3 bases, and 7 bases separated the two germline ends. There are 13 residues in the CDR3. CDR1 and CDR2 (germline): SNHLY, FYNNEI. CDR3 in DNA: TGTGCCAGCAGTGAACCCAGGTACTATGGCTACACCTTC. It translates to CASSEPRYYGYTF.

This clonotype was observed a few times. The V call is TRBV4-1, the J call TRBJ2-7, with 8 bases identical to TRBD2. The junction had 9 bases not matched to a gene; V was cut back by 0 bases and J by 5 bases. Germline V gene lookup returns CDR1 MGHRA and CDR2 YSYEKL. This CDR3 contains 16 residues. The CDR3 coding sequence is TGCGCCAGCAGCCAAGATTGGCTGCTAGCGGGTCACGAGCAGTACTTC. Translating gives CASSQDWLLAGHEQYF.

This clonotype appeared many times. J is TRBJ2-3 and V is TRBV4-3, with 10 nucleotides matching TRBD2. The CDR3 extends over 19 amino acids. Germline-derived CDR1 and CDR2 are LGHNA and YSLEER. V was pared by 2 bases and J by 2 bases, with 13 bases of the junction left unmatched. The CDR3 region is CASSQLNSGGLPITDTQYF. CDR3 bases: TGCGCCAGCAGCCAACTCAATAGCGGGGGGCTACCAATCACAGATACGCAGTATTTT.

The chain couples TRBV3-1 to TRBJ2-5, with 8 bases matching TRBD1. J gave up 5 bases and V 3 bases, and 5 bases lay outside the gene matches. Germline V gene data show CDR1 as LGHDT and CDR2 as YNNKEL (reference sequence). The CDR3 totals 14 residues. CDR3 nucleotide sequence: TGTGCCAGCAGCCACAGGACAGGGAGGGAGACCCAGTACTTC. It yields the protein CASSHRTGRETQYF.

The CDR3 reads CASSASGLYEQYF. As DNA, the CDR3 is TGTGCCAGCAGCGCCTCAGGGTTGTACGAGCAGTACTTC. The V gene is TRBV7-9, the J gene TRBJ2-7; maybe TRBD1 (5 bases). This CDR3 region has 13 residues. Germline CDR1 reads SEHNR; CDR2 reads FQNEAQ (reference sequence). V dropped 5 bases and J dropped 4 bases, with 12 bases sitting between them. Variable domain in full (rest from reference TRBV7-9 and TRBJ2-7): DTGVSQNPRHKITKRGQNVTFRCDPISEHNRLYWYRQTLGQGPEFLTYFQNEAQLEKSRLLSDRFSAERPKGSFSTLEIQRTEQGDSAMYLCASSASGLYEQYFGPGTRLTVT.

The chain couples TRBV20-1 to TRBJ2-5; TRBD2 matches at 9 bases. CDR3 length equals 15 residues. V was clipped by 6 bases and J by 5 bases; unmatched bases: 13. Per germline, CDR1 DFQATT and CDR2 SNEGSKA (reference sequence). CDR3 sequence (DNA): TGCAGTGCCAACTTAGCGGGAGTGTATTTGGAGACCCAGTACTTC. Amino acid sequence: CSANLAGVYLETQYF.

The V and J genes are TRBV7-6 and TRBJ1-1, with 10 bases identical to TRBD1. The trim removed 4 bases at V and 5 bases at J, leaving 7 bases unmatched. CDR3 length: 15 amino acids. Per germline, CDR1 SGHVS and CDR2 FNYEAQ. CDR3 nucleotide sequence: TGTGCCAGCAGCTCCGGACAGGGGGTAGGGACTGAAGCTTTCTTT. It codes for CASSSGQGVGTEAFF.

The rearrangement joins TRBV10-1 to TRBJ2-2; 8 bases agree with TRBD2. Unmatched junction bases numbered 11, after V lost 5 bases and J lost 6 bases. The CDR3 loop spans 16 amino acids. Germline V lookup: CDR1 WNHNN, CDR2 SYGVQD (reference sequence). This CDR3 reads CASSPVSGKEAGELFF. CDR3 DNA: TGCGCCAGCAGTCCGGTTAGCGGGAAGGAGGCCGGGGAGCTGTTTTTT.

Only a few counts were recorded for this clonotype. The CDR3 DNA reads TGTGCCAGCATTGGCAAACTAGCCAAAAACATTCAGTACTTC. This codes for CASIGKLAKNIQYF. V gene TRBV2 combines with J gene TRBJ2-4, with D unresolved. Germline V gene sequence: CDR1 SNHLY, CDR2 FYNNEI. The CDR3 runs 14 residues. Trimming cost V 7 bases and J 0 bases, with 10 bases left between them.

Only a few counts were recorded for this clonotype. The chain's CDR3 is CASSSVTDGYNEQFF. The CDR3 DNA sequence: TGTGCCAGCAGCTCCGTGACGGATGGGTACAATGAGCAGTTCTTC. The V call is TRBV7-3, the J call TRBJ2-1; D not certain. This CDR3 is 15 amino acids long. V lost 4 bases, J lost 4 bases, and 14 bases lay in between. CDR1 SGHTA and CDR2 FQGTGA come from the germline V gene.

This clonotype has only one observation. The conserved phenylalanine or tryptophan is not found at the CDR3 terminus, so this likely reflects a read error. The chain carries TRBV20-1 and TRBJ1-4, with D perhaps TRBD1 (5 bases). The V and J ends lost 5 bases and 7 bases respectively, with 20 bases between them. The CDR3 spans 15 residues. Germline V gene sequence: CDR1 DFQATT, CDR2 SNEGSKA (reference sequence). CDR3 amino acids: CSAPTGPGLGEKLFC. DNA of the CDR3: TGCAGTGCTCCAACAGGACCTGGGTTGGGTGAAAAACTGTTTTGT.

This sequence joins TRBV7-2 and TRBJ1-6; D unclear. Trimming removed 1 base from V and 6 bases from J, with 4 bases in between. The CDR3 has 13 residues. The germline V gene encodes CDR1 SGHTA and CDR2 FQGNSA. Here the CDR3 DNA reads TGTGCCAGCAGCTTAGTATTTAATTCACCCCTCCACTTT. Translating it yields CASSLVFNSPLHF. The variable domain in full, completed from reference TRBV7-2 and TRBJ1-6, reads GAGVSQSPSNKVTEKGKDVELRCDPISGHTALYWYRQSLGQGLEFLIYFQGNSAPDKSGLPSDRFSAERTGGSVSTLTIQRTQQEDSAVYLCASSLVFNSPLHFGNGTRLTVT.

V and J are TRBV9 and TRBJ1-2; D ambiguous. The CDR3 totals 16 residues. From germline, CDR1 is SGDLS and CDR2 YYNGEE. Trimming left V 6 bases short and J 8 bases short, with 26 bases between. The CDR3 DNA reads as TGTGCCAGCATCCCTAGGATGAACGTACTAATGTGGGGCTACACCTTC. Translating gives CASIPRMNVLMWGYTF.

V is TRBV5-1 and J is TRBJ2-7; D uncertain. CDR3 length equals 13 residues. Trimming pared 7 bases from V and 3 bases from J, leaving 14 bases between. Germline-derived CDR1 and CDR2 are SGHRS and YFSETQ. CDR3 protein: CASAIEKVYEQYF. CDR3 DNA sequence: TGCGCCAGCGCCATAGAGAAGGTCTACGAGCAGTACTTC. The whole variable domain, remainder taken from reference TRBV5-1 and TRBJ2-7, is KAGVTQTPRYLIKTRGQQVTLSCSPISGHRSVSWYQQTPGQGLQFLFEYFSETQRNKGNFPGRFSGRQFSNSRSEMNVSTLELGDSALYLCASAIEKVYEQYFGPGTRLTVT.

This clonotype came up a few times. V is TRBV4-2 and J is TRBJ2-2; perhaps TRBD2 as D (6 bases). The CDR3 consists of 18 residues. CDR1 is LGHNA and CDR2 is YNFKEQ in the germline V gene. Between the trimmed V and J ends, which lost 0 bases and 4 bases, there was a span of 18 bases. The CDR3 nucleotides read TGTGCCAGCAGCCAAGATCCCAGGACTACTTATAGCACCGGGGAGCTGTTTTTT. As protein: CASSQDPRTTYSTGELFF.

There are many counts of this clonotype. The rearrangement links TRBV5-1 to TRBJ1-4; TRBD1 is a possible D gene (6 bases). The V and J ends lost 2 bases and 6 bases respectively, with 11 bases between them. The CDR3 contains 14 residues. The germline gives CDR1 SGHRS, CDR2 YFSETQ. The CDR3 DNA follows: TGCGCCAGCAGCTTCGGGGGGCTGGATGAAAAACTGTTTTTT. The encoded protein is CASSFGGLDEKLFF.

This clonotype has at least ten counts. This chain uses TRBV6-6 with TRBJ2-1; 8 nucleotides align to TRBD2. The V and J ends lost 7 bases and 10 bases, in that order; junction bases with no gene match: 9. CDR1 MNHNY and CDR2 SVGAGI come from the germline V gene (reference sequence). CDR3 length: 13 amino acids. The CDR3 loop is CASMFGGGAEQFF. DNA for the CDR3: TGTGCCAGCATGTTCGGGGGGGGCGCCGAGCAGTTCTTC.

The rearrangement links TRBV7-9 to TRBJ2-7; D not certain. The length of the CDR3 is 15 residues. V lost 1 base, J lost 1 base, and 11 bases lay in between. The germline V gene has CDR1 SEHNR and CDR2 FQNEAQ (reference sequence). CDR3 DNA: TGTGCCAGCAGCTTAGTACTCCACCCATCCTACGAGCAGTACTTC. Amino acids: CASSLVLHPSYEQYF.

This clonotype has a handful of counts. This chain uses TRBV10-2 with TRBJ2-7; TRBD2 matches at 8 bases. This CDR3 region has 14 residues. The germline gives CDR1 WSHSY, CDR2 SAAADI. V lost 5 bases, J lost 2 bases, and 5 bases stayed unmatched. CDR3 sequence reads: CASSTSGRTYEQYF. The CDR3 DNA is TGCGCCAGCAGTACCAGCGGGAGAACCTACGAGCAGTACTTC.

V gene TRBV15 combines with J gene TRBJ2-1; 7 nucleotides agree with TRBD1. This CDR3 contains 15 residues. V shed 5 bases and J 5 bases; nucleotides not matched to a gene: 9. Germline lookup yields CDR1 LNHNV and CDR2 YYDKDF (reference sequence). As DNA, the CDR3 is TGTGCCACCAGCGAACCCGGGACAGTCGACAATGAGCAGTTCTTC. Protein product: CATSEPGTVDNEQFF.

This clonotype was detected many times. The chain has TRBV27 and TRBJ2-7, with 10 nucleotides matching TRBD1. V dropped 6 bases and J dropped 2; count of bases not matched to a gene: 1. The CDR3 contains 13 residues. Germline V gene data show CDR1 as MNHEY and CDR2 as SMNVEV (reference sequence). In nucleotides, the CDR3 is TGTGCCAGCAGGGGGACAGGGGCCTACGAGCAGTACTTC. Translating gives CASRGTGAYEQYF.

Ten or more counts support this clonotype. This chain links TRBV11-2 with TRBJ1-1, with D possibly being TRBD1 (5 bases). Germline CDR1 is SGHAT and CDR2 is FQNNGV. Trimming took 4 bases from V and 1 from J, leaving 10 bases between them. The CDR3 is 14 amino acids. In nucleotides, the CDR3 is TGTGCCAGCAGCTCCAGAGGGGAGAACACTGAAGCTTTCTTT. It codes for CASSSRGENTEAFF. Supplemented by reference TRBV11-2 and TRBJ1-1, the full variable domain reads EAGVAQSPRYKIIEKRQSVAFWCNPISGHATLYWYQQILGQGPKLLIQFQNNGVVDDSQLPKDRFSAERLKGVDSTLKIQPAKLEDSAVYLCASSSRGENTEAFFGQGTRLTVV.

The V call is TRBV6-1, the J call TRBJ2-1; 8 bases agree with TRBD1. The CDR3 contains 15 residues. CDR1 and CDR2 (germline): MNHNS, SASEGT. V dropped 4 bases and J dropped 8; count of bases not matched to a gene: 10. CDR3 nucleotide sequence: TGTGCCAGCAGTGCCGGACAGGGAGGAGGGGATGAGCAGTTCTTC. Amino acid sequence: CASSAGQGGGDEQFF.

This chain uses TRBV28 with TRBJ2-3; either TRBD1 or TRBD2 may fit D (5 bases each). The V and J ends lost 6 bases and 4 bases respectively, with 17 bases between them. CDR1 and CDR2 (germline): MDHEN, SYDVKM. The CDR3 consists of 15 residues. CDR3 nucleotides: TGTGCCAGCAGCCGTGGGGGATCGGGGCCAGATACGCAGTATTTT. Protein product: CASSRGGSGPDTQYF. The whole variable domain, remainder taken from reference TRBV28 and TRBJ2-3, is DVKVTQSSRYLVKRTGEKVFLECVQDMDHENMFWYRQDPGLGLRLIYFSYDVKMKEKGDIPEGYSVSREKKERFSLILESASTNQTSMYLCASSRGGSGPDTQYFGPGTRLTVL.

The sample holds a few counts of this clonotype. This chain connects TRBV12-3 or TRBV12-4 to TRBJ1-1, with D possibly being TRBD1 (6 bases). This CDR3 spans 17 amino acids. The germline V and J ends were trimmed by 5 bases and 0 bases, with 19 bases remaining between them. The CDR3 spells CASSPFGHGGLNTEAFF. The CDR3 coding sequence is TGTGCCAGCAGTCCCTTTGGGCACGGGGGCTTGAACACTGAAGCTTTCTTT.

The table lists this clonotype with many counts. This sequence joins TRBV15 and TRBJ1-6, with D uncertain. The CDR3 extends over 14 amino acids. Per germline, CDR1 LNHNV and CDR2 YYDKDF (reference sequence). Trimming pared 0 bases from V and 7 bases from J, leaving 7 bases between. The CDR3 sequence is CATSRDQRNSPLHF. The CDR3 DNA sequence: TGTGCCACCAGCAGAGATCAACGGAATTCACCCCTCCACTTT.

The rearrangement uses TRBV6-1 and TRBJ2-1; D call uncertain. This CDR3 region has 13 residues. From germline, CDR1 is MNHNS and CDR2 SASEGT. The ends were cut back, 6 bases at V and 4 bases at J, with 10 bases in the middle. CDR3 nucleotides: TGTGCCAGCAGACCTCGGACGTACAATGAGCAGTTCTTC. It codes for CASRPRTYNEQFF.

This clonotype was counted at least ten times. This chain uses TRBV6-6 with TRBJ2-7, with 9 bases aligning to TRBD1. J was trimmed by 3 bases and V by 8 bases; bases with no gene match: 2. CDR3 length: 12 amino acids. The germline V gene has CDR1 MNHNY and CDR2 SVGAGI (reference sequence). CDR3 coding DNA: TGTGCCAGCCGGGACAGGGTCTACGAGCAGTACTTC. Its translation: CASRDRVYEQYF.